One sample yielded the 29 T cell receptor beta chains listed below, sequenced in a study of regulatory T cells in long-lasting Graves disease. To make TCR beta libraries, researchers used iRepertoire HTBI primers and Arm-PCR of CDR3 regions. TCRdb re-derived calls from the multiplex PCR reads in MiXCR, one entry per CDR3 protein. The table includes under 300,000 distinct CDR3 sequences, around 20% detected once. The time point: newly diagnosed GD, antithyroid drugs for less than 3 months. The TCR library was prepared using RNA isolated from PBMCs. This sample comprised peripheral blood mononuclear cells (PBMCs), obtained at new diagnosis, from a patient treated with antithyroid drugs. The receptor set was obtained from a female donor with Graves disease.

This clonotype was recorded many times. V gene TRBV28 combines with J gene TRBJ1-2; 8 bases line up with TRBD1. The length of the CDR3 is 14 residues. Trimming took 7 bases from V and 2 from J; bases not matched to a gene: 6. Germline CDR1 and CDR2: MDHEN and SYDVKM. CDR3 residues: CASNRQGQNYGYTF. DNA for the CDR3: TGTGCCAGCAATAGACAGGGGCAGAACTATGGCTACACCTTC.

In its sample, this clonotype was seen many times. The V gene is TRBV4-1, the J gene TRBJ1-4; 8 bases are a match to TRBD1. With 1 base clipped from V and 11 bases from J, the junction kept 9 bases outside the gene matches. This CDR3 contains 15 residues. CDR1 is MGHRA and CDR2 is YSYEKL in the germline V gene. The CDR3 region has the DNA TGCGCCAGCAGCCAAGGTCAGGGGGCAACCGGGAAACTGTTTTTT. Amino acids: CASSQGQGATGKLFF.

This clonotype occurred once. This probably arose from a read error, given a far larger clone one base away. J is TRBJ1-1 and V is TRBV2; D unresolved. This CDR3 is 15 amino acids long. V lost 5 bases and J 3 bases, leaving 16 bases between the germline ends. CDR1 and CDR2 from the germline V gene are SNHLY and FYNNEI. The CDR3 DNA reads TGTGCCAGCAGTAAATCACAGACTATGGACACTGAAGCTTTCTTT. Protein: CASSKSQTMDTEAFF.

Note on this clonotype: A much larger clone sits a single nucleotide away, making a read error possible. The chain recombines TRBV7-2 with TRBJ2-2; D gene ambiguous. Trimming took 1 base from V and 9 from J, leaving 15 bases between them. Germline CDR1 SGHTA, CDR2 FQGNSA. The CDR3 length is 15 residues. CDR3 nucleotides: TGTGCCAGCAGCTTAGTTCTCACTGGAGCCTGGGAGCTGTTTTTT. It yields the protein CASSLVLTGAWELFF. Based on the CDR3 plus reference TRBV7-2 and TRBJ2-2, the full variable domain is GAGVSQSPSNKVTEKGKDVELRCDPISGHTALYWYRQSLGQGLEFLIYFQGNSAPDKSGLPSDRFSAERTGGSVSTLTIQRTQQEDSAVYLCASSLVLTGAWELFFGEGSRLTVL.

In this sample, this clonotype turned up many times. The rearrangement uses TRBV6-5 and TRBJ2-5; the match to TRBD1 covers 10 bases. The CDR3 is 15 residues long. Germline CDR1 reads MNHEY; CDR2 reads SVGAGI. J gave up 5 bases and V 4 bases, and 7 bases lay outside the gene matches. CDR3 sequence: CASSSPGQGGETQYF. For the CDR3, the DNA is TGTGCCAGCAGTTCTCCCGGACAGGGGGGTGAGACCCAGTACTTC.

The rearrangement joins TRBV7-3 to TRBJ1-6; tentatively, D is TRBD1 (5 bases). CDR1 is SGHTA and CDR2 is FQGTGA in the germline V gene. Trimming stripped 5 bases from V and 9 bases from J, with 17 bases between. There are 15 residues in the CDR3. Here the CDR3 reads CASSISGLGGSPLHF. DNA for the CDR3: TGTGCCAGCAGCATAAGTGGACTGGGGGGTTCACCCCTCCACTTT.

This clonotype was counted ten times or more. This chain joins TRBV27 and TRBJ1-3; 9 bases fit TRBD1. Looked up from germline, CDR1 is MNHEY and CDR2 is SMNVEV (reference sequence). The CDR3 consists of 15 residues. V was clipped by 2 bases and J by 2 bases; unmatched bases: 1. The CDR3 DNA reads TGTGCCAGCAGTTTAGGACAGGGGCCTGGAAACACCATATATTTT. Amino acid sequence: CASSLGQGPGNTIYF.

Details on this clonotype: A far larger clone is a single base away, which makes a read error likely. The rearrangement joins TRBV7-8 to TRBJ2-3; D is undetermined. The CDR3 length is 16 residues. The germline CDR1 and CDR2 sequences are SGHVS and FQNEAQ. V was clipped by 5 bases and J by 5 bases, with 20 bases between them. The CDR3 spells CASSRARIRLGDTQYF. The CDR3 region has the DNA TGTGCCAGCAGCCGGGCCCGCATACGACTGGGAGATACGCAGTATTTT.

This clonotype was counted at least ten times. The CDR3 reads CASRRGGQNYGYTF. Written as DNA, the CDR3 is TGTGCCAGCAGGCGCGGCGGGCAGAACTATGGCTACACCTTC. V usage is TRBV11-2 and J usage is TRBJ1-2; D is unclear. CDR3 length: 14 residues. Trimming shortened V by 6 bases and J by 2 bases, and 13 bases separated the two germline ends. Germline CDR1 SGHAT, CDR2 FQNNGV.

This clonotype appeared a few times. It may be a read error: a sequence one base away is much more abundant. The CDR3 ends on some other residue instead of the conserved phenylalanine or tryptophan, so this is likely a read error. The chain uses TRBV11-3 and TRBJ2-4, with a possible D match to TRBD1 (6 bases). This CDR3 comprises 15 residues. Trimming shortened V by 5 bases and J by 3 bases, and 14 bases separated the two germline ends. CDR1 is SGHNT and CDR2 is YENEEA in the germline V gene. CDR3 bases: TGTGCCAGCAGCGATACGGGACACAACAAAAACATTCAGTACCTC. Translated: CASSDTGHNKNIQYL.

This clonotype was picked up many times. The chain has TRBV12-3 or TRBV12-4 and TRBJ2-1, with D possibly being TRBD2 (5 bases). The CDR3 covers 14 residues. The germline V and J ends were trimmed by 0 bases and 7 bases, with 10 bases remaining between them. The CDR3 sequence: CASSLAYTGNEQFF. Here the CDR3 DNA reads TGTGCCAGCAGTTTAGCGTATACGGGGAATGAGCAGTTCTTC.

In this sample, this clonotype turned up many times. The CDR3 DNA reads TGCAGCGTCCATCCCGATTGGATCGAGACCCAGTACTTC. Protein sequence: CSVHPDWIETQYF. J is TRBJ2-5 and V is TRBV29-1; no clear D gene. This CDR3 comprises 13 residues. V lost 6 bases, J lost 5 bases, and 16 bases lay in between. Germline CDR1 SQVTM, CDR2 ANQGSEA.

This clonotype was seen ten or more times. V is TRBV18 and J is TRBJ1-5; no firm D call. The CDR3 consists of 13 residues. The V and J ends lost 2 bases and 5 bases respectively, with 7 bases between them. CDR1 is KGHSH and CDR2 is LQKENI in the germline V gene. CDR3 region: CASSPSSDQPQHF. DNA for the CDR3: TGTGCCAGCTCACCAAGTTCGGATCAGCCCCAGCATTTT.

This clonotype was found many times. The chain uses TRBV4-2 and TRBJ2-1, with D possibly matching TRBD2 (6 bases). Germline V gene data show CDR1 as LGHNA and CDR2 as YNFKEQ. The CDR3 has 13 amino acids. Trimming took 1 base from V and 15 from J, leaving 16 bases between them. CDR3 nucleotides: TGTGCCAGCAGCCAAGTGGGCGGGGACGATTGGTTCTTC. The encoded protein is CASSQVGGDDWFF.

Of note for this clonotype: As the CDR3 is not closed by the conserved phenylalanine or tryptophan, this likely results from a read error. This chain joins TRBV27 and TRBJ2-3; D unclear. This CDR3 region has 15 residues. Germline CDR1 and CDR2: MNHEY and SMNVEV (reference sequence). This chain's CDR3 is CASSLRTPSTDAQYL. As DNA, the CDR3 is TGTGCCAGCAGTTTGCGAACTCCCAGCACAGATGCGCAGTATCTT.

This clonotype was seen many times. This chain connects TRBV30 to TRBJ2-3, with 7 bases that match TRBD2. The germline V gene encodes CDR1 GTSNPN and CDR2 SVGIG (reference sequence). V lost 1 base and J lost 3; bases outside the gene matches: 4. The CDR3 loop spans 14 amino acids. CDR3 sequence (DNA): TGTGCCTGGAGTGGCCTGGGGGGGACAGATACGCAGTATTTT. Protein: CAWSGLGGTDTQYF.

This clonotype came up a few times. It may be a read error: a sequence one base away is much more abundant. CDR3 bases: TGTACCAGCAGCCAAAACACGGCAGATACGCAGTATTTT. Translating it yields CTSSQNTADTQYF. V and J are TRBV7-3 and TRBJ2-3; D not certain. CDR3 size: 13 residues. Germline V CDR1 and CDR2: SGHTA, FQGTGA.

Many counts were recorded for this clonotype. The gene calls are TRBV18 and TRBJ1-4; TRBD1 aligns across 8 bases. Germline-derived CDR1 and CDR2 are KGHSH and LQKENI. The CDR3 is 16 residues long. With V trimmed by 3 bases and J by 1 base, 4 bases remained unmatched. As DNA, the CDR3 is TGTGCCAGCTCACCCGGACAGGGTGGAACTAATGAAAAACTGTTTTTT. It translates to CASSPGQGGTNEKLFF.

The sample holds many counts of this clonotype. The V call is TRBV12-3 or TRBV12-4, the J call TRBJ2-7, with D maybe TRBD2 (6 bases). Deletions cut 5 bases from V and 4 bases from J, with 12 bases between. This CDR3 contains 13 residues. The CDR3 region has the DNA TGTGCCAGCAGTAGGGACTCGGTTTACGAGCAGTACTTC. It yields the protein CASSRDSVYEQYF.

This clonotype was observed many times. Here the CDR3 reads CATSDFSAAEQFF. DNA of the CDR3: TGTGCCACCAGTGATTTTTCGGCAGCTGAGCAGTTCTTC. V gene TRBV24-1 combines with J gene TRBJ2-1, with unresolved D. Between the trimmed V and J ends, which lost 1 base and 9 bases, there was a span of 9 bases. The CDR3 totals 13 residues. CDR1 and CDR2 (germline): KGHDR, SFDVKD.

The table lists this clonotype with many counts. The chain couples TRBV28 to TRBJ2-7; D may be TRBD1 (5 bases). The V and J ends lost 6 bases and 1 base respectively, with 13 bases between them. The CDR3 loop spans 14 amino acids. The V gene's germline CDR1 is MDHEN and CDR2 SYDVKM. The CDR3 loop reads CASSITGVSYEQYF. In DNA, the CDR3 is TGTGCCAGCAGCATAACAGGCGTATCCTACGAGCAGTACTTC.

A word on this clonotype: A much larger clone differs by one base, so this may be a read error. This chain links TRBV18 with TRBJ2-1; perhaps TRBD2 as D (5 bases). The closer fit of TRBJ2-5 to the DNA end suggests the J call may be wrong. Germline V gives CDR1 KGHSH, CDR2 LQKENI. The length of the CDR3 is 15 residues. The CDR3 DNA reads as TGTGCCAGCTCACCTAAACCAGCGGACCAAGAGACCCAGTACTTC. This gives the protein CASSPKPADQETQYF.

This clonotype was counted many times. This chain links TRBV2 with TRBJ1-3; a possible D gene is TRBD1 (5 bases). The germline CDR1 and CDR2 sequences are SNHLY and FYNNEI. Deletions cut 7 bases from V and 0 bases from J, with 13 bases between. The CDR3 is 15 amino acids. For the CDR3, the DNA is TGTGCCAGCAATAACCCGGGACTCTCTGGAAACACCATATATTTT. Its protein product is CASNNPGLSGNTIYF.

This clonotype was found a few times. With a much larger clone just one base away, this may be a read error. The chain combines TRBV20-1 with TRBJ2-7, with 13 bases aligning to TRBD2. CDR1 is DFQATT and CDR2 is SNEGSKA in the germline V gene (reference sequence). The CDR3 runs to 14 residues. CDR3: CSARGTSGGFERYF. DNA for the CDR3: TGCAGTGCTAGAGGGACTAGCGGGGGTTTCGAGCGGTACTTC.

Many counts were recorded for this clonotype. V and J are TRBV28 and TRBJ2-5, with a weak D call TRBD1 (6 bases). Germline V gene data show CDR1 as MDHEN and CDR2 as SYDVKM. V gave up 5 bases and J gave up 0 bases, with 10 bases separating them. The CDR3 contains 14 residues. Here the CDR3 DNA reads TGTGCCAGCAGTCTAAGGGACAACCAAGAGACCCAGTACTTC. This gives the protein CASSLRDNQETQYF. Full variable domain (missing parts from reference TRBV28 and TRBJ2-5): DVKVTQSSRYLVKRTGEKVFLECVQDMDHENMFWYRQDPGLGLRLIYFSYDVKMKEKGDIPEGYSVSREKKERFSLILESASTNQTSMYLCASSLRDNQETQYFGPGTRLLVL.

The chain is built from TRBV20-1 and TRBJ2-3, with a tentative D call TRBD1 (7 bases). Germline CDR1 DFQATT, CDR2 SNEGSKA (reference sequence). V was trimmed by 6 bases and J by 2 bases, leaving 15 bases between them. CDR3 length: 14 residues. The CDR3 region has the DNA TGCAGTGCGGGGGGACAGACATACACAGATACGCAGTATTTT. Translating it yields CSAGGQTYTDTQYF.

This clonotype was seen many times. The CDR3 DNA reads TGCGCCAGCAGCTTGGACGGACAGGGGTTCTATGAGCAGTTCTTC. It yields the protein CASSLDGQGFYEQFF. The chain has TRBV5-1 and TRBJ2-1; 9 bases fit TRBD1. The CDR3 totals 15 residues. V shed 0 bases, J shed 8 bases, and the junction held 6 bases outside the gene matches. Per the germline V gene, CDR1 is SGHRS and CDR2 is YFSETQ.

This clonotype appeared many times. V usage is TRBV6-2 or TRBV6-3 and J usage is TRBJ2-5; unclear D gene. Trimming cost V 0 bases and J 3 bases, with 8 bases left between them. The CDR3 is 14 residues long. CDR1 is MNHEY, CDR2 SVGEGT, per germline. The CDR3 coding sequence is TGTGCCAGCAGTTACTCGAACAGCGAAGAGACCCAGTACTTC. This encodes CASSYSNSEETQYF.

This clonotype was recorded many times. The CDR3 nucleotides read TGTGCCAGCAGCCCCGCCGGGACAGGGCGAACTGAAGCTTTCTTT. Protein sequence: CASSPAGTGRTEAFF. J is TRBJ1-1 and V is TRBV9, with 9 bases that match TRBD1. Germline-derived CDR1 and CDR2 are SGDLS and YYNGEE. Trimming took 4 bases from V and 5 from J; bases not matched to a gene: 9. The CDR3 has 15 amino acids. The complete variable domain, with remaining parts taken from reference TRBV9 and TRBJ1-1, reads DSGVTQTPKHLITATGQRVTLRCSPRSGDLSVYWYQQSLDQGLQFLIQYYNGEERAKGNILERFSAQQFPDLHSELNLSSLELGDSALYFCASSPAGTGRTEAFFGQGTRLTVV.